The clone carrying this T cell receptor (beta chain) has a count of ten or more. Its antigen is still unknown. Noted time point: newly diagnosed GD, antithyroid drugs for less than 3 months. Extracted PBMC RNA gave rise to the TCR library. Libraries of TCR beta came from iRepertoire HTBI primers plus Arm-PCR of CDR3 regions. TCRdb re-called the multiplex PCR reads through MiXCR, storing one row per CDR3 protein. Of around 250,000 distinct CDR3 sequences listed, 20% to 25% are singletons. The source of the sample is a study of regulatory T cells in long-lasting Graves disease. Broader study findings: TRBV28 was favored in persistent disease, as were TRBJ1-2 and TRBJ2-5.

The germline gives CDR1 DFQATT, CDR2 SNEGSKA (reference sequence). There are 13 residues in the CDR3. With V trimmed by 5 bases and J by 5 bases, 6 bases remained unmatched. The receptor comes from a female donor with Graves disease. The sample consisted of peripheral blood mononuclear cells (PBMCs), taken at new diagnosis, from a patient treated with antithyroid drugs. The chain uses TRBV20-1 and TRBJ2-1; TRBD2 aligns across 7 bases. DNA for the CDR3: TGCAGTGCTGGGGGGGGGTACGACAATGAGCAGTTCTTC. Amino acids: CSAGGGYDNEQFF.